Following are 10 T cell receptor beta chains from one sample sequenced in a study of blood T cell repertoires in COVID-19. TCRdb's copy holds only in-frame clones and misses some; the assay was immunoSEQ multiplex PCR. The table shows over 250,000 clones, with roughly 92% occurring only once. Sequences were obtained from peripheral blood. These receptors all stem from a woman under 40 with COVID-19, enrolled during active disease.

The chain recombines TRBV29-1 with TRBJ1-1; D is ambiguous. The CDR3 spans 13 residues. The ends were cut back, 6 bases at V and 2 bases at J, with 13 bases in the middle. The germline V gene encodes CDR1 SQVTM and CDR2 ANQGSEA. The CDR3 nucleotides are TGCAGCGTCGACGGGGTACGCAACACTGAAGCTTTCTTT. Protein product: CSVDGVRNTEAFF.

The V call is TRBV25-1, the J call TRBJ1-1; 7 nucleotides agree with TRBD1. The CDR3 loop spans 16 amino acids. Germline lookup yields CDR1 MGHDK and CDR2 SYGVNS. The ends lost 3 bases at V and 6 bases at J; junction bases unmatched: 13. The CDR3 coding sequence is TGTGCCAGCAGTGACCCTATAAGGGGGCGCGGGGCTGAAGCTTTCTTT. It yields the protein CASSDPIRGRGAEAFF.

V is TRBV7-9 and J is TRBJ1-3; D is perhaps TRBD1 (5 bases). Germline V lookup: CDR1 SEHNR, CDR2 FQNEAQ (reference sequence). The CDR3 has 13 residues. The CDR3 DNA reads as TGTGGGAAGGCAGGGATCTCTGGAAACACCATATATTTT. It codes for CGKAGISGNTIYF.

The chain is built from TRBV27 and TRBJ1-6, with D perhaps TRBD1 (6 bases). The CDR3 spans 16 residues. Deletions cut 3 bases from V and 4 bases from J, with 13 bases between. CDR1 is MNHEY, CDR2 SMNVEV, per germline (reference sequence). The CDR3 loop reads CASSFRGRGYNSPLHF. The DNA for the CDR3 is TGTGCCAGCAGTTTTCGTGGCAGGGGATATAATTCACCCCTCCACTTT.

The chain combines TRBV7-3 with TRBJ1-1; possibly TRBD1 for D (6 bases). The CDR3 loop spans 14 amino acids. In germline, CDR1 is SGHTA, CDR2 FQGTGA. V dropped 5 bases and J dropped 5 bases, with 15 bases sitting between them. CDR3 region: CASSPLATGTEAFF. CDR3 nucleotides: TGTGCCAGCAGCCCACTCGCGACAGGAACTGAAGCTTTCTTT.

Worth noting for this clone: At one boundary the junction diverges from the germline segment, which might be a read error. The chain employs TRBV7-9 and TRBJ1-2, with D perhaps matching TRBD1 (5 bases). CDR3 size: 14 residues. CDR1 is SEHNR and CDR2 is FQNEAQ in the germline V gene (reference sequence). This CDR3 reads CASNLGASNYGYTF. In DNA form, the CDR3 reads TGTGCCAGCAACTTAGGGGCCTCTAACTATGGCTACACCTTC.

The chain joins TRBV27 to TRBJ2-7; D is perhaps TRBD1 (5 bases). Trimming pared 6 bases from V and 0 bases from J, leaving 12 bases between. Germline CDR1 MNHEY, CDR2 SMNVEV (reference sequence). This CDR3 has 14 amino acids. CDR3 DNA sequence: TGTGCCAGCAGCAGGGCTTTAAGCTCCTACGAGCAGTACTTC. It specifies CASSRALSSYEQYF.

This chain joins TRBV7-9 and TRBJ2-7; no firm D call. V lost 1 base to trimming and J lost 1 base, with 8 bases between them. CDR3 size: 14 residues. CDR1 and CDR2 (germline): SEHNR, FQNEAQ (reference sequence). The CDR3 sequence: CASSLVASSYEQYF. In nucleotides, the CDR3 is TGTGCCAGCAGCTTAGTAGCCAGTTCCTACGAGCAGTACTTC. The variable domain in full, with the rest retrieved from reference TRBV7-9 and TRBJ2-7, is DTGVSQNPRHKITKRGQNVTFRCDPISEHNRLYWYRQTLGQGPEFLTYFQNEAQLEKSRLLSDRFSAERPKGSFSTLEIQRTEQGDSAMYLCASSLVASSYEQYFGPGTRLTVT.

The CDR3 sequence: CASQAPDSGNTIYF. CDR3 in DNA: TGTGCCTCCCAAGCTCCCGACTCTGGAAACACCATATATTTT. The chain uses TRBV30 and TRBJ1-3; D is ambiguous. Germline CDR1 reads GTSNPN; CDR2 reads SVGIG (reference sequence). V was shortened by 7 bases and J by 0 bases, with 13 bases between the two germline ends. The CDR3 is 14 amino acids.

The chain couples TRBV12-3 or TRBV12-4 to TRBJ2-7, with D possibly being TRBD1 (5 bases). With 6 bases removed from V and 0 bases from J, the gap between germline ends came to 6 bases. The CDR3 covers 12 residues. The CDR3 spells CASSDSSYEQYF. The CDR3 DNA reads TGTGCCAGCAGCGACAGCTCCTACGAGCAGTACTTC.